This TCR beta chain was identified in a study of T cell repertoires in cytomegalovirus infection. The germline CDR1 and CDR2 sequences are SGHVS and FNYEAQ. The CDR3 totals 15 residues. Deletions cut 6 bases from V and 0 bases from J, with 14 bases between. This clonotype was recorded many times. What it recognizes is unknown. MiXCR was run by TCRdb on the reads, yielding one entry per CDR3 protein. The sample lists 700,000 to 850,000 distinct CDR3 sequences, less than 35% occurring once. V and J are TRBV7-6 and TRBJ1-2; D remains ambiguous. This material consisted of cultured CD8+ T cells from PBMCs, taken from culture after CMV antigen stimulation. The clonotype was recovered from a human donor in good health (CMV status not recorded). Some clones in this sample may be carry-over from other donors' samples. CDR3 amino acids: CASRSSPVANYGYTF. The CDR3, as DNA: TGTGCCAGCAGGTCCTCACCAGTAGCTAACTATGGCTACACCTTC.